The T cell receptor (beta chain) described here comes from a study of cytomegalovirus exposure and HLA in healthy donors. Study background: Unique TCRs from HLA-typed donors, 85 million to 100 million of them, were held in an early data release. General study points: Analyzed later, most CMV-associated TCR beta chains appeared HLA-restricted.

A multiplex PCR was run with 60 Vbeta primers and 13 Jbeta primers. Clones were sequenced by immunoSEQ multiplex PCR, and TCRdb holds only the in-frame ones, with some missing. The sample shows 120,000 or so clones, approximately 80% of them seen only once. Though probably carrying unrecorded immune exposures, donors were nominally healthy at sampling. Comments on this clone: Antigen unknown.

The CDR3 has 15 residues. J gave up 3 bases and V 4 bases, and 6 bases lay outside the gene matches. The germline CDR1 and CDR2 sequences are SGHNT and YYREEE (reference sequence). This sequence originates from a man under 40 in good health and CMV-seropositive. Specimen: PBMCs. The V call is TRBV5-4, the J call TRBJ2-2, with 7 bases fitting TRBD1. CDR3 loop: CASSRQGSDTGELFF. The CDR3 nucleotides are TGTGCCAGCAGCAGACAGGGAAGCGACACCGGGGAGCTGTTTTTT.